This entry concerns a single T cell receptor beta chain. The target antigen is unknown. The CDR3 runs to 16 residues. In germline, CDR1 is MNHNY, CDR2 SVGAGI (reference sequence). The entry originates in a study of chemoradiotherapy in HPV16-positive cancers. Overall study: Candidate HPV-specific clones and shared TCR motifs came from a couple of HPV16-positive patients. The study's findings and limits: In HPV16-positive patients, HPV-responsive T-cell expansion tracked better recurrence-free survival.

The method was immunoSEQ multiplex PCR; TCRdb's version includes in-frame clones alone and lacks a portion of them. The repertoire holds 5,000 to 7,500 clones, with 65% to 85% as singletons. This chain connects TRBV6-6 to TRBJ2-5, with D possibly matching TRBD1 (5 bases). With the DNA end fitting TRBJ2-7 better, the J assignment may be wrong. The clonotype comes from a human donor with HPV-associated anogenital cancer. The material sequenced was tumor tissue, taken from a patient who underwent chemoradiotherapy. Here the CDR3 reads CASSLSSGIGSYEQYF. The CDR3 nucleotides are TGTGCCAGCAGTTTGAGTTCAGGGATCGGGTCCTACGAGCAGTACTTC.